Presented here are 22 T cell receptor beta chains from one specimen sequenced in a study of T-cell memory formation after mild COVID-19. TCRdb recomputed calls from the 5' RACE reads with MiXCR, one row per CDR3 protein. The sample lists roughly 400,000 distinct CDR3 sequences; approximately 24% were seen once. The source material was PBMCs or a T cell subset sorted from them (not recorded which). Receptors were obtained from an adult woman who had mild COVID-19 (a few samples of this study predate the infection). Cell type and time point are not known.

V gene TRBV20-1 combines with J gene TRBJ1-2; D remains unclear. This CDR3 has 13 amino acids. Trimming took 5 bases from V and 0 from J, leaving 10 bases between them. The germline CDR1 and CDR2 sequences are DFQATT and SNEGSKA (reference sequence). Here the CDR3 DNA reads TGCAGTGCTCAGCGTATTGCTAACTATGGCTACACCTTC. This encodes CSAQRIANYGYTF.

This rearrangement joins TRBV6-6 to TRBJ1-1; D perhaps matches TRBD1 (6 bases). Germline-derived CDR1 and CDR2 are MNHNY and SVGAGI (reference sequence). Between the trimmed V and J ends, which lost 2 bases and 4 bases, there was a span of 14 bases. The CDR3 length is 15 residues. CDR3 nucleotide sequence: TGTGCCAGCAGTTACAGGGACACGGGTCGCACTGAAGCTTTCTTT. This encodes CASSYRDTGRTEAFF.

This clonotype was seen a few times. This chain uses TRBV5-1 with TRBJ2-3, with 8 bases that match TRBD2. The germline V gene has CDR1 SGHRS and CDR2 YFSETQ. The CDR3 consists of 16 residues. J was trimmed by 2 bases and V by 0 bases; bases with no gene match: 5. The DNA of the CDR3 is TGCGCCAGCAGCTTGGACGGGAGGGTCCTCACAGATACGCAGTATTTT. The encoded protein is CASSLDGRVLTDTQYF. Full variable domain (remainder filled in from reference TRBV5-1 and TRBJ2-3): KAGVTQTPRYLIKTRGQQVTLSCSPISGHRSVSWYQQTPGQGLQFLFEYFSETQRNKGNFPGRFSGRQFSNSRSEMNVSTLELGDSALYLCASSLDGRVLTDTQYFGPGTRLTVL.

The V call is TRBV12-3 or TRBV12-4, the J call TRBJ1-1; D gene ambiguous. This CDR3 contains 13 residues. Trimming removed 3 bases from V and 2 bases from J, with 7 bases in between. CDR3 loop: CASSLGINTEAFF. Here the CDR3 DNA reads TGTGCCAGCAGTTTGGGGATAAACACTGAAGCTTTCTTT.

This clonotype occurred a few times. The chain is built from TRBV7-9 and TRBJ1-1, with D possibly being TRBD1 (5 bases). Trimming removed 7 bases from V and 7 bases from J, with 13 bases in between. Germline V gene sequence: CDR1 SEHNR, CDR2 FQNEAQ (reference sequence). This CDR3 has 12 residues. DNA for the CDR3: TGTGCCAGCACCGAAGGGGTTAGTGAAGCTTTCTTT. Protein: CASTEGVSEAFF.

The J gene is TRBJ1-5, the V gene TRBV30, with D uncertain. V lost 2 bases and J 4 bases, leaving 9 bases between the germline ends. Germline-derived CDR1 and CDR2 are GTSNPN and SVGIG (reference sequence). This CDR3 spans 13 amino acids. DNA for the CDR3: TGTGCCTGGAGTTCCCTACTGAATCAGCCCCAGCATTTT. Translated, it gives CAWSSLLNQPQHF.

This clonotype was recorded a few times. J is TRBJ2-5 and V is TRBV7-2, with D possibly being TRBD1 (6 bases). Germline lookup yields CDR1 SGHTA and CDR2 FQGNSA. V shed 5 bases and J shed 4 bases, with 17 bases lying between them. The CDR3 is 15 amino acids. The CDR3 sequence: CASSATGPLGETQYF. The CDR3 coding sequence is TGTGCCAGCAGCGCAACAGGGCCCCTCGGAGAGACCCAGTACTTC.

The V and J genes are TRBV27 and TRBJ2-3; D is perhaps TRBD1 or TRBD2 (6 bases each). The CDR3 loop spans 15 amino acids. Germline CDR1 reads MNHEY; CDR2 reads SMNVEV (reference sequence). Trimming removed 5 bases from V and 8 bases from J, with 20 bases in between. CDR3 in DNA: TGTGCCAGCAGTCTCGCAGACGGGGGCTGGGGTACGCAGTATTTT. Its translation is CASSLADGGWGTQYF.

There are a few counts of this clonotype. The rearrangement joins TRBV7-2 to TRBJ1-2; TRBD1 matches 7 bases. This CDR3 contains 13 residues. Trimming cost V 5 bases and J 14 bases; bases outside gene matches: 14. Germline-derived CDR1 and CDR2 are SGHTA and FQGNSA. This CDR3 reads CASSARQGLRGTF. CDR3 nucleotides: TGTGCCAGCAGCGCACGACAGGGTTTGAGAGGGACCTTC.

This clonotype was counted only a few times. This rearrangement joins TRBV7-9 to TRBJ1-1; D possibly corresponds to TRBD1 (5 bases). V was pared by 5 bases and J by 1 base, with 8 bases between. The length of the CDR3 is 13 residues. Germline values: CDR1 SEHNR, CDR2 FQNEAQ (reference sequence). The CDR3 sequence is CASSQTANTEAFF. CDR3 DNA sequence: TGTGCCAGCAGCCAGACAGCGAACACTGAAGCTTTCTTT.

This clonotype was counted between two and nine times. The V gene is TRBV7-9, the J gene TRBJ1-6, with TRBD1 matching 7 bases. Germline CDR1 and CDR2: SEHNR and FQNEAQ (reference sequence). This CDR3 region has 15 residues. The V segment lost 2 bases and the J segment 7 bases; nucleotides outside the gene matches: 5. The CDR3 coding sequence is TGTGCCAGCAGCTTACCTACAGGGGAGAATTCACCCCTCCACTTT. Translated: CASSLPTGENSPLHF.

In this sample, this clonotype turned up a few times. The rearrangement joins TRBV3-1 to TRBJ1-1, with no clear D. This CDR3 contains 14 residues. V was trimmed by 2 bases and J by 2 bases, leaving 9 bases between them. The germline V gene encodes CDR1 LGHDT and CDR2 YNNKEL (reference sequence). This CDR3 is CASSQQNSNTEAFF. CDR3 coding DNA: TGTGCCAGCAGCCAACAGAACTCCAACACTGAAGCTTTCTTT.

This clonotype has more than one count but fewer than ten. The chain has TRBV12-3 or TRBV12-4 and TRBJ2-1, with TRBD2 identical over 8 bases. V dropped 6 bases and J dropped 9; count of bases not matched to a gene: 4. This CDR3 comprises 12 residues. The CDR3 nucleotides read TGTGCCAGCAGCCAGACTAGCGCTGAGCAGTTCTTC. Translation: CASSQTSAEQFF.

This clonotype has only a few counts. The J gene is TRBJ2-2, the V gene TRBV7-2, with D perhaps given as TRBD1 or TRBD2 (6 bases each). Germline V gene sequence: CDR1 SGHTA, CDR2 FQGNSA. The CDR3 totals 16 residues. The V gene lost 6 bases and the J gene lost 3 bases, with 17 bases spanning the gap. CDR3 amino acids: CASSSARGLYTGELFF. CDR3 coding DNA: TGTGCCAGCAGTTCCGCACGGGGGCTATACACCGGGGAGCTGTTTTTT.

This clonotype has just a few counts. The chain couples TRBV30 to TRBJ2-7; 9 positions agree with TRBD2. Germline V gives CDR1 GTSNPN, CDR2 SVGIG (reference sequence). Losses at the gene ends were 2 bases for V and 0 bases for J; bases not matched to a gene: 5. The length of the CDR3 is 15 residues. DNA for the CDR3: TGTGCCTGGAGTCGCGGGGGGGGACTCTCCTACGAGCAGTACTTC. Protein: CAWSRGGGLSYEQYF.

The sample holds a few counts of this clonotype. The chain joins TRBV9 to TRBJ2-3; perhaps TRBD1 as D (5 bases). CDR3 length: 16 amino acids. V dropped 0 bases and J dropped 0 bases, with 11 bases sitting between them. Germline V lookup: CDR1 SGDLS, CDR2 YYNGEE. CDR3 loop: CASSVGRTISTDTQYF. The CDR3 nucleotides read TGTGCCAGCAGCGTAGGACGGACAATAAGCACAGATACGCAGTATTTT.

This clonotype appeared a few times. The chain has TRBV6-5 and TRBJ1-4, with D tentatively TRBD1 (6 bases). The CDR3 extends over 14 amino acids. CDR1 is MNHEY, CDR2 SVGAGI, per germline. V gave up 7 bases and J gave up 8 bases, with 17 bases separating them. In nucleotides, the CDR3 is TGTGCCAGCAAGAAGTGGCAGGGGAACGAAAAACTGTTTTTT. Protein sequence: CASKKWQGNEKLFF.

The rearrangement uses TRBV5-1 and TRBJ2-1; no definite D call. This CDR3 has 13 amino acids. Trimming removed 0 bases at V and 12 bases at J, with 13 bases between. Germline V gives CDR1 SGHRS, CDR2 YFSETQ. The DNA for the CDR3 is TGCGCCAGCAGCTTGGAAGCCCCCTGGGGGCAGTTCTTC. Translating gives CASSLEAPWGQFF. Full variable domain (outside the CDR3, taken from reference TRBV5-1 and TRBJ2-1): KAGVTQTPRYLIKTRGQQVTLSCSPISGHRSVSWYQQTPGQGLQFLFEYFSETQRNKGNFPGRFSGRQFSNSRSEMNVSTLELGDSALYLCASSLEAPWGQFFGPGTRLTVL.

This clonotype showed up just once. V gene TRBV20-1 combines with J gene TRBJ2-2; D gene uncertain. Germline V gene sequence: CDR1 DFQATT, CDR2 SNEGSKA (reference sequence). This CDR3 comprises 13 residues. The CDR3 nucleotides are TGCAGCACCCAAGACTGGGACACCGGGGAGCTGTTTTTT. It yields the protein CSTQDWDTGELFF.

This chain uses TRBV7-9 with TRBJ1-1; D ambiguous. This CDR3 is 13 amino acids long. With 2 bases removed from V and 7 bases from J, the gap between germline ends came to 11 bases. Germline loops: CDR1 SEHNR, CDR2 FQNEAQ (reference sequence). The CDR3 here is CASSLKSPGEAFF. The DNA of the CDR3 is TGTGCCAGCAGCTTAAAATCACCGGGTGAAGCTTTCTTT.

This clonotype showed up just once. The gene calls are TRBV9 and TRBJ2-3, with TRBD1 identical over 11 bases. The V and J ends lost 4 bases and 5 bases, in that order; junction bases with no gene match: 9. CDR1 is SGDLS and CDR2 is YYNGEE in the germline V gene. The CDR3 has 16 amino acids. CDR3 sequence: CASSLGTGGGIDTQYF. The CDR3 nucleotides are TGTGCCAGCAGCCTCGGGACAGGGGGTGGCATAGATACGCAGTATTTT.

The chain recombines TRBV11-1 with TRBJ2-1; tentatively, D is TRBD2 (5 bases). This CDR3 spans 16 amino acids. V was clipped by 3 bases and J by 0 bases, with 12 bases between them. Per germline, CDR1 SGHAT and CDR2 FQDESV (reference sequence). The CDR3 region has the DNA TGTGCCAGCAGCTTCGAAATCGGGGACTCCTACAATGAGCAGTTCTTC. It is translated as CASSFEIGDSYNEQFF.